This entry is about one T cell receptor beta chain. TCRdb keeps only in-frame clones here, not all; method: immunoSEQ multiplex PCR. Found here are roughly 28,000 clones, 80% to 90% of them singletons; the top ten hold approximately 48%. This sample is drawn from a study of blood T cell repertoires in COVID-19. The CDR3 length is 17 residues. In germline, CDR1 is SGHDN, CDR2 FVKESK. Unmatched junction bases numbered 6, after V lost 5 bases and J lost 0 bases. This TCR was sampled from a human donor with acute or convalescent COVID-19. The donor label of this sample is uncertain. The source material was peripheral blood. The gene calls are TRBV14 and TRBJ1-6; 8 bases map to TRBD1. Here the CDR3 DNA reads TGTGCCAGCAGCTCCCGGGACAGGAGCTCCTATAATTCACCCCTCCACTTT. It codes for CASSSRDRSSYNSPLHF.